Following are 13 T cell receptor beta chains from one sample sequenced in a study of blood T cell repertoires in COVID-19. Produced via immunoSEQ multiplex PCR; TCRdb's table is partial and in-frame only. The data contain under 200,000 clones, about four fifths of them singletons. Specimen: peripheral blood. These receptor sequences come from a man aged 55-75 years with acute or convalescent COVID-19.

The rearrangement uses TRBV18 and TRBJ2-2; the match to TRBD1 covers 9 bases. CDR1 and CDR2 (germline): KGHSH, LQKENI. This CDR3 contains 17 residues. J was trimmed by 2 bases and V by 2 bases; bases with no gene match: 6. CDR3 region: CASSPRPGQGNTGELFF. The CDR3 DNA is TGTGCCAGCTCACCAAGGCCGGGACAGGGAAACACCGGGGAGCTGTTTTTT.

The rearrangement links TRBV9 to TRBJ1-2; possible D gene TRBD1, 5 bases. The CDR3 sequence is 15 residues long. CDR1 and CDR2 from the germline V gene are SGDLS and YYNGEE. Trimming left V 1 base short and J 0 bases short, with 10 bases between. This CDR3 reads CASSVQGGANYGYTF. The CDR3 DNA follows: TGTGCCAGCAGCGTACAGGGTGGCGCTAACTATGGCTACACCTTC.

The rearrangement joins TRBV10-3 to TRBJ1-5; weak D call: TRBD1 (5 bases). With 10 bases removed from V and 0 bases from J, the gap between germline ends came to 16 bases. The CDR3 length is 15 residues. The germline V gene encodes CDR1 ENHRY and CDR2 SYGVKD. This CDR3 is CATQDGGGSNQPQHF. As DNA, the CDR3 is TGTGCCACTCAGGACGGGGGGGGTAGCAATCAGCCCCAGCATTTT.

The V call is TRBV19, the J call TRBJ2-3, with 7 bases matching TRBD2. This CDR3 is built from 14 residues. Germline V gives CDR1 LNHDA, CDR2 SQIVND (reference sequence). Trimming took 5 bases from V and 3 from J; bases not matched to a gene: 5. In DNA form, the CDR3 reads TGTGCCAGTAGTGAACGGGGGGAAACAGATACGCAGTATTTT. This encodes CASSERGETDTQYF.

The rearrangement joins TRBV5-1 to TRBJ2-7; TRBD1 matches 8 bases. The germline V gene encodes CDR1 SGHRS and CDR2 YFSETQ. The CDR3 covers 14 residues. Trimming removed 1 base from V and 7 bases from J; junction bases left unmatched: 7. CDR3 bases: TGCGCCAGCAGCTTGCAACAGGGGGTGGGTGAGCAGTACTTC. As protein: CASSLQQGVGEQYF.

V gene TRBV30 combines with J gene TRBJ2-2; possibly TRBD2 for D (5 bases). Germline V gives CDR1 GTSNPN, CDR2 SVGIG (reference sequence). The CDR3 totals 13 residues. Trimming took off 1 base at V and 6 bases at J, with 9 bases between the two ends. As DNA, the CDR3 is TGTGCCTGGAGTGAACTAGTTTCCGGGGAGCTGTTTTTT. Residues: CAWSELVSGELFF. Based on the CDR3 plus reference TRBV30 and TRBJ2-2, the full variable domain is SQTIHQWPATLVQPVGSPLSLECTVEGTSNPNLYWYRQAAGRGLQLLFYSVGIGQISSEVPQNLSASRPQDRQFILSSKKLLLSDSGFYLCAWSELVSGELFFGEGSRLTVL.

V usage is TRBV25-1 and J usage is TRBJ1-1, with D possibly matching TRBD1 (6 bases). Germline loops: CDR1 MGHDK, CDR2 SYGVNS. The V end was cut by 4 bases, the J end by 0 bases, with 12 bases between. The CDR3 totals 15 residues. The DNA for the CDR3 is TGTGCCAGCAGTGCCAGGGGTTACATGAACACTGAAGCTTTCTTT. Translation gives CASSARGYMNTEAFF. Full variable domain (remainder filled in from reference TRBV25-1 and TRBJ1-1): EADIYQTPRYLVIGTGKKITLECSQTMGHDKMYWYQQDPGMELHLIHYSYGVNSTEKGDLSSESTVSRIRTEHFPLTLESARPSHTSQYLCASSARGYMNTEAFFGQGTRLTVV.

This sequence joins TRBV5-6 and TRBJ1-4, with a possible D match to TRBD1 (6 bases). Trimming took 1 base from V and 6 from J, leaving 7 bases between them. CDR1 and CDR2 (germline): SGHDT, YYEEEE. This CDR3 is 13 amino acids long. This chain's CDR3 is CASSLPGDEKLFF. For the CDR3, the DNA is TGTGCCAGCAGCTTGCCAGGGGATGAAAAACTGTTTTTT.

The chain combines TRBV2 with TRBJ2-1; 10 nucleotides agree with TRBD2. This CDR3 is built from 14 residues. The germline V gene encodes CDR1 SNHLY and CDR2 FYNNEI. Losses at the gene ends were 5 bases for V and 8 bases for J; bases not matched to a gene: 6. CDR3: CASSPGTSVYEQFF. DNA for the CDR3: TGTGCCAGCAGTCCCGGGACTAGCGTGTATGAGCAGTTCTTC.

This rearrangement joins TRBV6-2 or TRBV6-3 to TRBJ2-3, with 13 bases that match TRBD2. From germline, CDR1 is MNHEY and CDR2 SVGEGT. Germline trimming cut 2 bases from V and 3 bases from J; bases unmatched to any gene: 8. The CDR3 sequence is 18 residues long. CDR3 sequence reads: CASSYPLRTSGGTDTQYF. In DNA, the CDR3 is TGTGCCAGCAGTTACCCGCTACGGACTAGCGGGGGAACAGATACGCAGTATTTT.

V usage is TRBV11-2 and J usage is TRBJ2-1, with D perhaps TRBD2 (6 bases). Between the trimmed V and J ends, which lost 5 bases and 8 bases, there was a span of 19 bases. Germline lookup yields CDR1 SGHAT and CDR2 FQNNGV. The CDR3 loop spans 15 amino acids. CDR3 DNA: TGTGCCAGCAGCCGGCAGGGAGGTAGCGGACATGAGCAGTTCTTC. Amino acids: CASSRQGGSGHEQFF.

The chain recombines TRBV4-2 with TRBJ2-3; 9 bases agree with TRBD1. Germline CDR1 and CDR2: LGHNA and YNFKEQ. The CDR3 is 19 residues long. Trimming at V came to 1 base and at J to 1 base, leaving 12 bases not matched to a gene. The CDR3 region is CASSQGLTGGSTRTDTQYF. For the CDR3, the DNA is TGTGCCAGCAGCCAAGGCCTGACAGGGGGGTCCACTCGCACAGATACGCAGTATTTT.

The chain uses TRBV3-1 (or the pseudogene TRBV3-2) and TRBJ1-5, with D hard to call. Per germline, CDR1 LGHDT and CDR2 YNNKEL (reference sequence). Trimming cost V 3 bases and J 6 bases, with 6 bases left between them. CDR3 length equals 12 residues. This chain's CDR3 is CASSHGCQPQHF. The CDR3 coding sequence is TGTGCCAGCAGCCACGGGTGTCAGCCCCAGCATTTT.